Listed below are T cell receptor beta chains from one sample, sequenced in a study of shared clonotypes between healthy human individuals. Data came from immunoSEQ multiplex PCR; TCRdb stores just in-frame clones and leaves some out. The sample contains a few million clones, roughly 93% of which appear only once. Material: naive CD4+ T cells from PBMCs. These receptors all come from a man aged 18 to 29 in good health. Some clones in this sample may be carry-over from other donors' samples. The CDR3 runs from the conserved cysteine through the conserved F or W. D genes are given only for firm matches.

d_call j_call v_call cdr3_nt cdr3_aa
. TRBJ1-5 TRBV6-6 TGTGCCAGCAGCCCTACAGGGTACAATCAGCCCCAGCATTTT CASSPTGYNQPQHF
. TRBJ1-1 TRBV29-1 TGCAGCGTTGAAGCCCGATGGGGAAACACTGAAGCTTTCTTT CSVEARWGNTEAFF
. TRBJ1-2 TRBV5-1 TGCGCCAGCAGCTTGATGGTCAGCAACTATGGCTACACCTTC CASSLMVSNYGYTF
. TRBJ1-5 TRBV9 TGTGCCAGCAGCGTAGATGGGTGGGGGGGTCAGCCCCAGCATTTT CASSVDGWGGQPQHF
TRBD1 TRBJ2-7 TRBV15 TGTGCCACCAGCAGAGACCCCACAGGGGGATACGAGCAGTACTTC CATSRDPTGGYEQYF
TRBD2 TRBJ2-7 TRBV2 TGTGCCAGCAGTTCTGGGACTAGCGGGCCGTACGAGCAGTACTTC CASSSGTSGPYEQYF
. TRBJ2-5 TRBV6-5 TGTGCCAGCAGACAGATGGCCGGCGCCGGGGTGACCCAGTACTTC CASRQMAGAGVTQYF
. TRBJ2-7 TRBV15 TGTGCCACCAGCGAACTGAGAGGGACCTACGAGCAGTACTTC CATSELRGTYEQYF
TRBD1 TRBJ2-7 TRBV5-1 TGCGCCAGCAGCCCGGCCCCAGGGGGAGCCTACGAGCAGTACTTC CASSPAPGGAYEQYF
TRBD2 TRBJ2-1 TRBV5-4 TGTGCCAGCAGTCCTAGCGGGAGCGACAATGAGCAGTTCTTC CASSPSGSDNEQFF